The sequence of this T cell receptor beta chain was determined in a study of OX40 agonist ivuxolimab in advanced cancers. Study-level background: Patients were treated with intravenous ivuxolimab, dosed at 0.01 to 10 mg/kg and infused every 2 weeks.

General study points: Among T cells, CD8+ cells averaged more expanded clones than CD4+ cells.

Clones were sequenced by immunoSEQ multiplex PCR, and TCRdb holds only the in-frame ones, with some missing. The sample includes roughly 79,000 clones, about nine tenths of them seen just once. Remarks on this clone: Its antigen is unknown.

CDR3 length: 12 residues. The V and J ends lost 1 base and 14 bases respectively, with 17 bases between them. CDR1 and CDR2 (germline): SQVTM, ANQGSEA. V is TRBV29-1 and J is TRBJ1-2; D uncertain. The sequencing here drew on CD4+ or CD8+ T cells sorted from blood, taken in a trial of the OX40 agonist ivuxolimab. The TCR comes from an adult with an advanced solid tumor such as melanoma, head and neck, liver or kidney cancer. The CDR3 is CSVEAGYLLWTF. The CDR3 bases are TGCAGCGTTGAAGCTGGTTACCTATTATGGACCTTC.